This TCR beta chain is drawn from a study of shared clonotypes between healthy human individuals. Details on this clone: Antigen unknown.

Study findings and constraints: The study found lower generation probabilities in non-shared clonotypes than in those shared by all four donors.

V lost 2 bases, J lost 5 bases, and 7 bases lay in between. The CDR3 spans 13 residues. Germline V gene data show CDR1 as LNHDA and CDR2 as SQIVND (reference sequence). Sequencing was performed with immunoSEQ multiplex PCR; in TCRdb, only in-frame clones are kept and a portion is missing. Of 2 million to 2.5 million clones in the sample, approximately 95% are singletons; the top ten hold roughly 0.36%. The gene calls are TRBV19 and TRBJ1-5; D not certain. This clonotype was obtained from a man younger than 35 in good health. Some clones in this sample may be carry-over from other donors' samples. What was sequenced was naive CD4+ T cells from PBMCs. Subset defined: CD45RA+ positively selected. CDR3 sequence (DNA): TGTGCCAGTAGTATAACTCTATATCAGCCCCAGCATTTT. It yields the protein CASSITLYQPQHF.